Shown below are 15 T cell receptor beta chains from a single sample sequenced in a study of beta chain features in type 1 diabetes (dated by TCRdb to the late 2010s). What the research found in general, with its limitations: In all four CD4+ subsets, TCRB CDR3 length was moderately but significantly shorter in type 1 diabetes patients.

Which antigens these TCRs recognize remains unknown. Preparation of the library involved the immunoSEQ multiplex PCR assay. The entire isolated RNA was reverse transcribed using the High Capacity cDNA Reverse Transcription Kit, and thus expressed TCRB transcripts were sequenced. TCRdb's version of the immuneACCESS table is confined to in-frame rearrangements and falls short of the full clone set. An unresolved V gene accounts for under half of the shortfall where checked; the remainder is of unknown origin. The sample table lists more than 95,000 clones, 17% of them with a count of one. The top ten hold around 2.7% of the sample. Sequencing was done on a sample of central memory CD4+ T cells from blood. These receptors were collected from a man between 18 and 29 years old with type 1 diabetes.

The J gene is TRBJ2-1, the V gene TRBV28; TRBD1 matches at 8 bases. Trimming cost V 8 bases and J 4 bases; bases outside gene matches: 10. Germline V gene data show CDR1 as MDHEN and CDR2 as SYDVKM. This CDR3 has 15 residues. The CDR3 DNA sequence: TGTGCCAGCCGACCCTCAGGGACAGGTTACAATGAGCAGTTCTTC. It yields the protein CASRPSGTGYNEQFF.

This chain links TRBV29-1 with TRBJ1-5; no reliable D call. V was pared by 4 bases and J by 0 bases, with 4 bases between. Germline V lookup: CDR1 SQVTM, CDR2 ANQGSEA. CDR3 size: 12 residues. The CDR3 spells CSVASSNQPQHF. Here the CDR3 DNA reads TGCAGCGTTGCCAGTAGCAATCAGCCCCAGCATTTT.

The chain carries TRBV30 and TRBJ2-2; TRBD2 matches 10 bases. The germline V gene has CDR1 GTSNPN and CDR2 SVGIG (reference sequence). V was clipped by 1 base and J by 3 bases; unmatched bases: 2. The CDR3 contains 15 residues. The CDR3 DNA is TGTGCCTGGAGTGGGACTAGCGGATACACCGGGGAGCTGTTTTTT. This codes for CAWSGTSGYTGELFF.

This rearrangement joins TRBV19 to TRBJ1-1; the D is unclear. Trimming pared 7 bases from V and 1 base from J, leaving 13 bases between. The CDR3 extends over 14 amino acids. The germline V gene has CDR1 LNHDA and CDR2 SQIVND (reference sequence). The chain's CDR3 is CASKITAANTEAFF. DNA for the CDR3: TGTGCCAGTAAAATAACGGCAGCGAACACTGAAGCTTTCTTT.

This clone showed up just a few times. The J gene is TRBJ2-7, the V gene TRBV7-9, with no clear D. The CDR3 loop spans 14 amino acids. Trimming removed 2 bases from V and 2 bases from J, with 10 bases in between. Germline lookup yields CDR1 SEHNR and CDR2 FQNEAQ (reference sequence). DNA for the CDR3: TGTGCCAGCAGCTTAACCCAGGCCGCCTACGAGCAGTACTTC. Amino acids: CASSLTQAAYEQYF.

The rearrangement joins TRBV7-3 to TRBJ2-6; D remains ambiguous. Between the trimmed V and J ends, which lost 3 bases and 2 bases, there was a span of 2 bases. Germline values: CDR1 SGHTA, CDR2 FQGTGA. The CDR3 covers 13 residues. The CDR3 protein is CASSFTGANVLTF. CDR3 DNA sequence: TGTGCCAGCAGCTTCACTGGGGCCAACGTCCTGACTTTC.

The V gene is TRBV4-3, the J gene TRBJ1-2; D remains unclear. Trimming took 0 bases from V and 8 from J, leaving 19 bases between them. The germline gives CDR1 LGHNA, CDR2 YSLEER. This CDR3 contains 16 residues. The CDR3 loop reads CASSQDSGHPRSGYTF. For the CDR3, the DNA is TGCGCCAGCAGCCAAGATTCGGGCCACCCCCGGAGCGGCTACACCTTC.

This clone was found a few times. The chain carries TRBV4-3 and TRBJ2-7; D ambiguous. V dropped 0 bases and J dropped 0 bases, with 12 bases sitting between them. This CDR3 has 16 residues. Germline CDR1 is LGHNA and CDR2 is YSLEER. For the CDR3, the DNA is TGCGCCAGCAGCCAAGAAGTGGTCAGTAGCTCCTACGAGCAGTACTTC. This codes for CASSQEVVSSSYEQYF.

This clone was seen many times. The chain uses TRBV7-6 and TRBJ2-3; weak D call: TRBD1 (6 bases). The V and J ends lost 5 bases and 1 base respectively, with 13 bases between them. The CDR3 length is 15 residues. CDR1 SGHVS and CDR2 FNYEAQ come from the germline V gene. The CDR3 loop is CASSPRTAGTDTQYF. In nucleotides, the CDR3 is TGTGCCAGCAGCCCAAGGACAGCGGGCACAGATACGCAGTATTTT.

The chain joins TRBV30 to TRBJ2-7, with D unclear. With 3 bases removed from V and 7 bases from J, the gap between germline ends came to 16 bases. The germline gives CDR1 GTSNPN, CDR2 SVGIG (reference sequence). The CDR3 has 13 amino acids. This CDR3 reads CAWRRVPIGEQYF. The CDR3 nucleotides read TGTGCCTGGAGACGGGTTCCCATCGGGGAGCAGTACTTC.

CDR3 sequence: CASTRTATSYEQYF. The CDR3 coding sequence is TGTGCCAGCACCCGGACCGCGACCTCCTACGAGCAGTACTTC. V is TRBV6-5 and J is TRBJ2-7; D unresolved. CDR3 length equals 14 residues. Trimming pared 7 bases from V and 0 bases from J, leaving 13 bases between. CDR1 is MNHEY and CDR2 is SVGAGI in the germline V gene.

V and J are TRBV29-1 and TRBJ1-2; no clear D. There are 12 residues in the CDR3. Trimming cost V 2 bases and J 3 bases, with 7 bases left between them. Germline CDR1 and CDR2: SQVTM and ANQGSEA. The CDR3 spells CSVEQSHYGYTF. In nucleotides, the CDR3 is TGCAGCGTTGAACAGTCGCACTATGGCTACACCTTC.

This clone has a count of ten or more. The chain carries TRBV4-3 and TRBJ2-5; the D is unclear. V was clipped by 0 bases and J by 1 base, with 9 bases between them. CDR3 length: 15 residues. CDR1 and CDR2 (germline): LGHNA, YSLEER. The CDR3: CASSQDADSQETQYF. For the CDR3, the DNA is TGCGCCAGCAGCCAAGACGCAGATTCCCAAGAGACCCAGTACTTC.

This chain connects TRBV27 to TRBJ2-7, with a tentative D call TRBD2 (6 bases). CDR3 length: 15 residues. Trimming cost V 3 bases and J 7 bases, with 19 bases left between them. Looked up from germline, CDR1 is MNHEY and CDR2 is SMNVEV (reference sequence). The CDR3: CASSFSPGLRGEQYF. In nucleotides, the CDR3 is TGTGCCAGCAGTTTTTCTCCGGGACTCCGAGGGGAGCAGTACTTC.

This clone has a count of ten or more. Distinct nucleotide sequences in the sample also encode this CDR3. The rearrangement joins TRBV4-2 to TRBJ2-7, with a possible D match to TRBD1 (5 bases). Germline V gene data show CDR1 as LGHNA and CDR2 as YNFKEQ. CDR3 length: 14 amino acids. Trimming left V 0 bases short and J 1 base short, with 7 bases between. DNA for the CDR3: TGTGCCAGCAGCCAAGAAGACAGATCCTACGAGCAGTACTTC. This translates into CASSQEDRSYEQYF.